This T cell receptor beta chain was sequenced for a study of CD8 T cells in Susac syndrome. TCR beta sequencing was performed on blood CD8+ and CD4+ T cells. It was negative isolation that provided the CD8+ and CD4+ T cells, whereas TEMRA cells were enriched by FACS. Turning to this clonotype: No antigen is known for it.

Study outcomes and limitations: The study recognized that its TCR sequencing and HLA analysis covered a relatively small number of individuals.

Reverse transcription of roughly 0.5 to 1 ug RNA used random hexamers. Amplification of TCR beta CDR3 spanned 54 Vbeta and 13 Jbeta via immunoSEQ multiplex PCR. TCRdb analysed the immunoSEQ multiplex PCR reads with MiXCR anew, one entry per CDR3 protein. The table lists about 400,000 distinct CDR3 sequences, around 83% of them singletons. CDR1 LNHDA and CDR2 SQIVND come from the germline V gene (reference sequence). Trimming took 2 bases from V and 2 from J; bases not matched to a gene: 5. This CDR3 has 15 amino acids. The receptor comes from a human donor with multiple sclerosis. The sequenced sample was CD8+ T cells from PBMCs. This chain joins TRBV19 and TRBJ1-1; 7 bases line up with TRBD1. Here the CDR3 DNA reads TGTGCCAGTAGTATAACGGGACAGACAAACACTGAAGCTTTCTTT. It yields the protein CASSITGQTNTEAFF.